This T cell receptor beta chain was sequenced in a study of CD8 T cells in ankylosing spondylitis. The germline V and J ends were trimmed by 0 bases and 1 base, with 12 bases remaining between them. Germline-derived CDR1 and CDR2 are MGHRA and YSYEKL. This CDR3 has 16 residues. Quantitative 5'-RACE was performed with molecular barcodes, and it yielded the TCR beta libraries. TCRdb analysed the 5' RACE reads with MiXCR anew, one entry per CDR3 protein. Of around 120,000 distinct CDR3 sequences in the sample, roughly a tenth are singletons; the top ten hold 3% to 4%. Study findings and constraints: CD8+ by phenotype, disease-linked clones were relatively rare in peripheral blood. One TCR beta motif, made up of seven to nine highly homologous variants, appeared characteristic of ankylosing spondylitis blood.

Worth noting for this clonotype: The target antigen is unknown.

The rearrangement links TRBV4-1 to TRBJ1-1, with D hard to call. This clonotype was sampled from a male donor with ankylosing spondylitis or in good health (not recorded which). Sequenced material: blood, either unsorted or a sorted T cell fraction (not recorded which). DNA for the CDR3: TGCGCCAGCAGCCAAGATTGGGTCGAATCGAACACTGAAGCTTTCTTT. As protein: CASSQDWVESNTEAFF.